The 4 T cell receptor beta chains below all came from one sample that was sequenced in a study of blood T cell repertoires in COVID-19. TCRdb's table, derived via immunoSEQ multiplex PCR, lists solely in-frame clones and lacks some. The table has approximately 120,000 clones, over 75% seen once. The source material was peripheral blood. The receptors originated from a man aged 50 to 60 with acute or convalescent COVID-19.

CDR3 sequence reads: CASSRGTQYEQYF. The CDR3 nucleotides read TGTGCCAGCTCACGGGGGACACAATACGAGCAGTACTTC. The chain couples TRBV18 to TRBJ2-7, with a possible D match to TRBD1 (6 bases). Germline-derived CDR1 and CDR2 are KGHSH and LQKENI. The CDR3 covers 13 residues. V shed 4 bases and J shed 4 bases, with 11 bases lying between them.

The chain couples TRBV5-1 to TRBJ2-5, with a possible D match to TRBD2 (5 bases). Trimming took 3 bases from V and 1 from J, leaving 10 bases between them. The CDR3 totals 14 residues. Looked up from germline, CDR1 is SGHRS and CDR2 is YFSETQ. CDR3 in amino acids: CASSSLATQETQYF. The CDR3 DNA reads as TGCGCCAGCAGCTCATTAGCGACCCAAGAGACCCAGTACTTC.

The V gene is TRBV25-1, the J gene TRBJ1-2; the D is unclear. The CDR3 totals 15 residues. Trimming pared 4 bases from V and 9 bases from J, leaving 21 bases between. CDR1 is MGHDK and CDR2 is SYGVNS in the germline V gene. CDR3 bases: TGTGCCAGCAGTGTATCCGAGGGCCCCATCGGGAGCTACACCTTC. It translates to CASSVSEGPIGSYTF.

The chain joins TRBV5-4 to TRBJ2-2; D uncertain. V was shortened by 0 bases and J by 4 bases, with 7 bases between the two germline ends. Germline V lookup: CDR1 SGHNT, CDR2 YYREEE (reference sequence). The CDR3 is 14 amino acids. The chain's CDR3 is CASSLDYFTGELFF. The CDR3 DNA follows: TGTGCCAGCAGCTTGGACTACTTCACCGGGGAGCTGTTTTTT.